The 15 T cell receptor beta chains in this list originate from one sample, sequenced in a study of blood T cell repertoires in COVID-19. Profiled with immunoSEQ multiplex PCR; TCRdb holds only in-frame clones, not every one. Of roughly 100,000 clones detected, approximately 84% appear once; the ten largest clones hold under 8%. Material: peripheral blood. These receptors were collected from a human donor in a cohort sampled during active COVID-19.

The rearrangement joins TRBV10-3 to TRBJ2-1, with unresolved D. This CDR3 contains 16 residues. Trimming cost V 0 bases and J 7 bases, with 16 bases left between them. CDR1 ENHRY and CDR2 SYGVKD come from the germline V gene. The CDR3: CAISESTDTSRNEQFF. The CDR3 DNA reads as TGTGCCATCAGTGAGTCGACCGACACGTCTCGGAATGAGCAGTTCTTC.

The gene calls are TRBV28 and TRBJ1-4; D is unclear. V was pared by 4 bases and J by 8 bases, with 11 bases between. Germline loops: CDR1 MDHEN, CDR2 SYDVKM. CDR3 length equals 13 residues. The chain's CDR3 is CASSSLVEEKLFF. CDR3 coding DNA: TGTGCCAGCAGTTCCCTCGTGGAGGAAAAACTGTTTTTT.

The rearrangement uses TRBV7-2 and TRBJ2-3; D is perhaps TRBD2 (5 bases). Trimming pared 5 bases from V and 1 base from J, leaving 13 bases between. The CDR3 is made up of 15 amino acids. Germline-derived CDR1 and CDR2 are SGHTA and FQGNSA. The CDR3 nucleotides read TGTGCCAGCAGCGCCCGGGGAGCCCGCACAGATACGCAGTATTTT. This encodes CASSARGARTDTQYF. Supplemented by reference TRBV7-2 and TRBJ2-3, the full variable domain reads GAGVSQSPSNKVTEKGKDVELRCDPISGHTALYWYRQSLGQGLEFLIYFQGNSAPDKSGLPSDRFSAERTGGSVSTLTIQRTQQEDSAVYLCASSARGARTDTQYFGPGTRLTVL.

The chain links TRBV12-5 to TRBJ2-1; possible D gene TRBD1, 5 bases. The CDR3 consists of 14 residues. Trimming removed 4 bases from V and 8 bases from J, with 15 bases in between. Germline CDR1 and CDR2: LGHNT and FRNRAP. CDR3 bases: TGTGCTAGTGGTTCCGGTAGGGGTGGGGATGAGCAGTTCTTC. It encodes CASGSGRGGDEQFF.

The J gene is TRBJ1-6, the V gene TRBV7-8, with 10 bases that match TRBD1. The ends lost 0 bases at V and 10 bases at J; junction bases unmatched: 3. The CDR3 is 15 amino acids. The germline gives CDR1 SGHVS, CDR2 FQNEAQ. The CDR3: CASSLARTGGSPLHF. The CDR3 DNA follows: TGTGCCAGCAGCTTAGCGAGGACAGGGGGATCACCCCTCCACTTT.

V and J are TRBV6-5 and TRBJ2-3, with TRBD2 identical over 10 bases. The CDR3 totals 14 residues. V was pared by 6 bases and J by 3 bases, with 3 bases of the junction left unmatched. Germline CDR1 reads MNHEY; CDR2 reads SVGAGI. CDR3 region: CASSPGLATDTQYF. The CDR3 bases are TGTGCCAGCAGCCCGGGACTAGCGACAGATACGCAGTATTTT.

The gene calls are TRBV4-2 and TRBJ1-2; no clear D gene. V was cut by 3 bases and J by 4 bases, with 18 bases left in between. The CDR3 is made up of 16 amino acids. Germline values: CDR1 LGHNA, CDR2 YNFKEQ. CDR3: CASSHLPPGEGYGYTF. CDR3 nucleotides: TGTGCCAGCAGCCATCTCCCCCCCGGGGAGGGCTATGGCTACACCTTC.

This clone was found a few times. CDR3 sequence: CASSQDLKVDGGYKNIQYF. The CDR3 nucleotides are TGTGCCAGCAGCCAAGATTTGAAAGTGGACGGGGGGTACAAAAACATTCAGTACTTC. The chain couples TRBV4-2 to TRBJ2-4, with 7 bases aligning to TRBD2. Losses at the gene ends were 0 bases for V and 3 bases for J; bases not matched to a gene: 14. Germline V gives CDR1 LGHNA, CDR2 YNFKEQ. CDR3 length: 19 amino acids.

The CDR3 protein is CASSYGGEADTQYF. The DNA for the CDR3 is TGTGCCAGCAGTTACGGGGGGGAGGCAGATACGCAGTATTTT. The genes are TRBV6-6 and TRBJ2-3, with 7 bases lining up with TRBD2. CDR1 and CDR2 from the germline V gene are MNHNY and SVGAGI (reference sequence). The CDR3 is made up of 14 amino acids. V was clipped by 2 bases and J by 4 bases; unmatched bases: 3.

The rearrangement joins TRBV6-6 to TRBJ1-5, with 8 bases lining up with TRBD1. The V gene end was trimmed by 4 bases and the J gene end by 3 bases; junction bases not matched to a gene: 5. CDR3 size: 15 residues. CDR1 and CDR2 from the germline V gene are MNHNY and SVGAGI (reference sequence). In DNA form, the CDR3 reads TGTGCCAGCAGTTTTCGACAGGGGTCCAATCAGCCCCAGCATTTT. Protein: CASSFRQGSNQPQHF.

The chain is built from TRBV9 and TRBJ2-1; 7 bases match TRBD1. The CDR3 is 15 residues long. The germline CDR1 and CDR2 sequences are SGDLS and YYNGEE. After removal of 4 bases from V and 2 bases from J, the junction contained 6 bases not matched to a gene. The chain's CDR3 is CASSSGQVTYNEQFF. CDR3 sequence (DNA): TGTGCCAGCAGCTCCGGACAGGTCACCTACAATGAGCAGTTCTTC. Based on the CDR3 plus reference TRBV9 and TRBJ2-1, the full variable domain is DSGVTQTPKHLITATGQRVTLRCSPRSGDLSVYWYQQSLDQGLQFLIQYYNGEERAKGNILERFSAQQFPDLHSELNLSSLELGDSALYFCASSSGQVTYNEQFFGPGTRLTVL.

This sequence joins TRBV6-2 or TRBV6-3 and TRBJ2-1, with D unresolved. Germline values: CDR1 MNHEY, CDR2 SVGEGT. The germline V and J ends were trimmed by 5 bases and 0 bases, with 5 bases remaining between them. The CDR3 covers 13 residues. CDR3 in amino acids: CASSTSSYNEQFF. CDR3 coding DNA: TGTGCCAGCAGTACGAGCTCCTACAATGAGCAGTTCTTC.

V gene TRBV5-4 combines with J gene TRBJ2-1; D unclear. The CDR3 runs to 15 residues. Trimming left V 4 bases short and J 2 bases short, with 13 bases between. Germline values: CDR1 SGHNT, CDR2 YYREEE (reference sequence). CDR3 sequence (DNA): TGTGCCAGCAGCCCACCGTTAGCTCCCTACAATGAGCAGTTCTTC. Residues: CASSPPLAPYNEQFF.

The chain has TRBV3-1 (or the pseudogene TRBV3-2) and TRBJ2-3; tentatively, D is TRBD1 (5 bases). The CDR3 is made up of 16 amino acids. Trimming took 0 bases from V and 1 from J, leaving 11 bases between them. Germline CDR1 LGHDT, CDR2 YNNKEL (reference sequence). The CDR3 DNA reads TGTGCCAGCAGCCAAGATAACAGGATAGGCACAGATACGCAGTATTTT. This encodes CASSQDNRIGTDTQYF.

This clone was detected once. The chain combines TRBV5-5 with TRBJ2-5; the match to TRBD2 covers 10 bases. Germline values: CDR1 SGHKS, CDR2 YYEKEE (reference sequence). CDR3 length: 16 residues. Germline trimming cut 3 bases from V and 6 bases from J; bases unmatched to any gene: 11. CDR3 loop: CASSSPSGGAAKTQYF. The CDR3 DNA follows: TGTGCCAGCAGCTCCCCCAGCGGGGGGGCGGCGAAGACCCAGTACTTC.